Here is one T cell receptor beta chain with its context. The antigen remains undetermined. The data belong to a study of cytomegalovirus exposure and HLA in healthy donors. Study findings and constraints: HLA restriction was apparent for most CMV-associated TCR beta chains in a later analysis. There were reportedly fewer N-insertions in an Asian-associated ancestry cluster than the approximately 600-donor mean, in a later analysis. In most subjects, TCR beta sequences reportedly gave accurate predictions of HLA-A and HLA-B alleles.

Trimming took off 7 bases at V and 3 bases at J, with 10 bases between the two ends. The CDR3 length is 11 residues. Germline V gene lookup returns CDR1 SQVTM and CDR2 ANQGSEA. Amplification used 60 Vbeta primers and 13 Jbeta primers. Original methodology: In a later analysis, around 10 million of some 80 million unique beta chains occurred in at least two donors. Assay used: immunoSEQ multiplex PCR; TCRdb lists only in-frame clones, some missing. V, J and clone size were drawn from that table, and D and trimming were deduced from the DNA. The data hold 100,000 or so clones, with over 80% observed a single time.

The clonotype was recovered from a man between 18 and 35 years old in good health and CMV-seronegative. The chain joins TRBV29-1 to TRBJ2-7, with a tentative D call TRBD2 (5 bases). Sequencing was performed on PBMCs. The CDR3 is CSASGSYEQYF. CDR3 nucleotides: TGCAGCGCGTCGGGGAGCTACGAGCAGTACTTC.